The 18 T cell receptor beta chains below all came from one sample that was sequenced in a study of cytomegalovirus exposure and HLA in healthy donors. With 60 Vbeta and 13 Jbeta primers, the PCR was carried out. Sequencing was performed with immunoSEQ multiplex PCR; in TCRdb, only in-frame clones are kept and a portion is missing. The table records approximately 180,000 clones, roughly 73% of them present only once. Sequenced: PBMCs. The receptor set was obtained from a woman aged 25 to 45 in good health and CMV-seronegative.

V is TRBV5-1 and J is TRBJ2-7, with 9 bases fitting TRBD2. The CDR3 totals 17 residues. Trimming cost V 0 bases and J 3 bases; bases outside gene matches: 10. Per the germline V gene, CDR1 is SGHRS and CDR2 is YFSETQ. CDR3 amino acids: CASSLALSGGPNYEQYF. As DNA, the CDR3 is TGCGCCAGCAGCTTGGCGCTTAGCGGGGGACCGAACTACGAGCAGTACTTC.

The CDR3 region is CASSRGLADTGELFF. The CDR3 DNA follows: TGTGCCAGCAGCCGTGGACTAGCCGACACCGGGGAGCTGTTTTTT. This chain uses TRBV5-4 with TRBJ2-2; 8 bases are a match to TRBD2. This CDR3 spans 15 amino acids. J gave up 3 bases and V 4 bases, and 5 bases lay outside the gene matches. From germline, CDR1 is SGHNT and CDR2 YYREEE (reference sequence).

The V and J genes are TRBV5-1 and TRBJ1-2; 8 nucleotides agree with TRBD1. CDR3 length: 14 residues. Germline CDR1 is SGHRS and CDR2 is YFSETQ. The trim removed 0 bases at V and 8 bases at J, leaving 6 bases unmatched. This CDR3 is CASSLEGQAAGYTF. The DNA for the CDR3 is TGCGCCAGCAGCTTGGAGGGACAGGCCGCCGGCTACACCTTC.

The genes are TRBV2 and TRBJ2-3, with 8 bases identical to TRBD1. The CDR3 spans 14 residues. Germline V gene sequence: CDR1 SNHLY, CDR2 FYNNEI. V dropped 6 bases and J dropped 7; count of bases not matched to a gene: 9. The CDR3 nucleotides read TGTGCCAGCAGCAATGCAGGGGGCCGATATACGCAGTATTTT. Protein: CASSNAGGRYTQYF.

The chain uses TRBV27 and TRBJ2-3; 8 positions agree with TRBD2. V was clipped by 5 bases and J by 6 bases; unmatched bases: 7. The length of the CDR3 is 14 residues. Germline loops: CDR1 MNHEY, CDR2 SMNVEV (reference sequence). CDR3 DNA sequence: TGTGCCAGCAGTGTGCGGGGGGCGGAGGATACGCAGTATTTT. Protein: CASSVRGAEDTQYF.

The V gene is TRBV19, the J gene TRBJ2-3; 9 nucleotides match TRBD1. The CDR3 consists of 16 residues. V was clipped by 5 bases and J by 2 bases; unmatched bases: 8. Germline V gene sequence: CDR1 LNHDA, CDR2 SQIVND (reference sequence). The CDR3: CASSGQTGGATDTQYF. CDR3 sequence (DNA): TGTGCCAGTAGTGGTCAGACAGGGGGAGCCACAGATACGCAGTATTTT. Variable domain in full (rest from reference TRBV19 and TRBJ2-3): DGGITQSPKYLFRKEGQNVTLSCEQNLNHDAMYWYRQDPGQGLRLIYYSQIVNDFQKGDIAEGYSVSREKKESFPLTVTSAQKNPTAFYLCASSGQTGGATDTQYFGPGTRLTVL.

Only a few counts were recorded for this clone. This rearrangement joins TRBV29-1 to TRBJ2-7, with 7 positions matching TRBD1. CDR3 size: 13 residues. From germline, CDR1 is SQVTM and CDR2 ANQGSEA. J was trimmed by 2 bases and V by 7 bases; bases with no gene match: 8. CDR3 in DNA: TGCAGCGCCGGGGCCACAGGGGCCTACGAGCAGTACTTC. This sequence encodes CSAGATGAYEQYF.

This rearrangement joins TRBV10-3 to TRBJ2-7, with D perhaps TRBD1 (5 bases). Germline V gene lookup returns CDR1 ENHRY and CDR2 SYGVKD. Deletions cut 3 bases from V and 2 bases from J, with 14 bases between. This CDR3 has 15 residues. Here the CDR3 reads CAISDQGVPPYEQYF. The CDR3, as DNA: TGTGCCATCAGTGATCAAGGGGTCCCGCCCTACGAGCAGTACTTC.

This chain uses TRBV2 with TRBJ2-3; TRBD1 agrees at 10 bases. Trimming took 5 bases from V and 6 from J; bases not matched to a gene: 8. This CDR3 has 15 residues. In germline, CDR1 is SNHLY, CDR2 FYNNEI. This CDR3 reads CASSSPDRGRDTQYF. CDR3 nucleotide sequence: TGTGCCAGCAGTTCTCCGGACAGGGGGAGGGATACGCAGTATTTT.

The V and J genes are TRBV11-2 and TRBJ2-7, with D tentatively TRBD1 (6 bases). Looked up from germline, CDR1 is SGHAT and CDR2 is FQNNGV. The V and J ends lost 9 bases and 2 bases respectively, with 8 bases between them. The CDR3 consists of 11 residues. CDR3 DNA: TGTGCCAGTAGACAGGCCTACGAGCAGTACTTC. Residues: CASRQAYEQYF.

The rearrangement uses TRBV7-2 and TRBJ1-1, with D maybe TRBD1 (6 bases). Between the trimmed V and J ends, which lost 3 bases and 3 bases, there was a span of 14 bases. The CDR3 spans 15 residues. From germline, CDR1 is SGHTA and CDR2 FQGNSA. The CDR3 DNA is TGTGCCAGCAGCTTTCAAAGGGGGTCAGACACTGAAGCTTTCTTT. Its translation is CASSFQRGSDTEAFF.

This clone turned up a few times. Here the CDR3 reads CASSLYPHSPGQGGPNYGYTF. The CDR3 DNA follows: TGTGCCAGCAGCTTATATCCGCATTCTCCGGGACAGGGAGGCCCTAACTATGGCTACACCTTC. The rearrangement joins TRBV7-3 to TRBJ1-2; 9 positions agree with TRBD1. After removal of 2 bases from V and 0 bases from J, the junction contained 19 bases not matched to a gene. The V gene's germline CDR1 is SGHTA and CDR2 FQGTGA. The CDR3 runs to 21 residues.

The V and J genes are TRBV4-3 and TRBJ2-3; 10 bases line up with TRBD2. The V gene's germline CDR1 is LGHNA and CDR2 YSLEER. There are 18 residues in the CDR3. Trimming took 0 bases from V and 4 from J; bases not matched to a gene: 10. In DNA, the CDR3 is TGCGCCAGCAGCCAAGATCGGGAGGCTAGCGGGAGACCAGATACGCAGTATTTT. Residues: CASSQDREASGRPDTQYF.

V and J are TRBV7-9 and TRBJ2-7, with 9 bases lining up with TRBD1. Germline trimming cut 4 bases from V and 4 bases from J; bases unmatched to any gene: 8. The germline V gene has CDR1 SEHNR and CDR2 FQNEAQ (reference sequence). The CDR3 is 15 residues long. CDR3 protein: CASSSGQGTGYEQYF. The CDR3 nucleotides read TGTGCCAGCAGCTCCGGACAGGGGACGGGGTACGAGCAGTACTTC.

The chain combines TRBV2 with TRBJ1-4; D is perhaps TRBD1 (6 bases). CDR3 length: 15 residues. Germline V gene sequence: CDR1 SNHLY, CDR2 FYNNEI. Trimming shortened V by 6 bases and J by 4 bases, and 15 bases separated the two germline ends. The CDR3 protein is CASRDKGQINEKLFF. The CDR3 coding sequence is TGTGCCAGCAGAGACAAAGGACAGATTAATGAAAAACTGTTTTTT. Full variable domain (remainder filled in from reference TRBV2 and TRBJ1-4): EPEVTQTPSHQVTQMGQEVILRCVPISNHLYFYWYRQILGQKVEFLVSFYNNEISEKSEIFDDQFSVERPDGSNFTLKIRSTKLEDSAMYFCASRDKGQINEKLFFGSGTQLSVL.

This clone came up once. The gene calls are TRBV13 and TRBJ2-2, with D tentatively TRBD2 (6 bases). This CDR3 is built from 12 residues. V lost 5 bases and J 6 bases, leaving 7 bases between the germline ends. Germline CDR1 PRHDT, CDR2 FYEKMQ (reference sequence). The CDR3 sequence is CASSTGAGELFF. DNA of the CDR3: TGTGCCAGCAGCACGGGGGCCGGGGAGCTGTTTTTT.

V and J are TRBV11-1 and TRBJ1-1; tentative D call: TRBD1 (6 bases). V was cut by 5 bases and J by 4 bases, with 17 bases left in between. Looked up from germline, CDR1 is SGHAT and CDR2 is FQDESV (reference sequence). The CDR3 covers 15 residues. The chain's CDR3 is CASSPPPTGSTEAFF. In DNA, the CDR3 is TGTGCCAGCAGCCCCCCACCCACAGGGAGCACTGAAGCTTTCTTT.

The chain carries TRBV6-6 and TRBJ1-1; unclear D gene. Germline V lookup: CDR1 MNHNY, CDR2 SVGAGI (reference sequence). The CDR3 is made up of 16 amino acids. Trimming pared 2 bases from V and 0 bases from J, leaving 13 bases between. CDR3 amino acids: CASSYITVALNTEAFF. CDR3 coding DNA: TGTGCCAGCAGTTACATAACGGTAGCTCTGAACACTGAAGCTTTCTTT.